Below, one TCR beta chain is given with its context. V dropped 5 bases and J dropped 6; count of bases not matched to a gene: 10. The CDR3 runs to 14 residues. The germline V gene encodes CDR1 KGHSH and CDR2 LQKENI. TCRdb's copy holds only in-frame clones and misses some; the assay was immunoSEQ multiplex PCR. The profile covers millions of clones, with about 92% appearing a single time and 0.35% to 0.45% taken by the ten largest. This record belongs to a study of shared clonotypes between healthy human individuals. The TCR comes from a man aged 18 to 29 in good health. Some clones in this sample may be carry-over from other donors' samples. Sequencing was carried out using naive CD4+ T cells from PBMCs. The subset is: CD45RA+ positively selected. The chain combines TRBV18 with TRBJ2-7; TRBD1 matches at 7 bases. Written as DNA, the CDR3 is TGTGCCAGCTCAGCACAACCGACAGGGCTCGAGCAGTACTTC. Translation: CASSAQPTGLEQYF.